This T cell receptor (beta chain) was recovered during a study of Ad26.COV2.S vaccination and SARS-CoV-2 variants. Whole-study findings and limits: Reported post-vaccination CD8+ and CD4+ T cell responses to spike showed substantial breadth. It is possible that the TCR breadth and depth analyses underestimated the total T cell responses. Similar non-spike TCR breadth was seen in vaccine and placebo recipients.

Treatment reported: about 20 received Ad26.COV2.S at low or high dose, single or two shots; about 5 received placebo; per-sample allocation not given. Day 63 after the first injection of vaccine or placebo was the sampling time. An 18-55-year-old adult in Boston served as donor. The CDR3 is made up of 15 amino acids. Germline CDR1 reads SNHLY; CDR2 reads FYNNEI. V dropped 7 bases and J dropped 9; count of bases not matched to a gene: 7. As to this clone: Antigen unknown.

Sequenced by immunoSEQ multiplex PCR; TCRdb stores in-frame clones only, minus some. The sample carries about half a million clones, about nine tenths recorded once. The sequence derives from a person aged 18-65 years who received the Ad26.COV2.S COVID-19 vaccine or a placebo. The sequencing here drew on peripheral blood, taken in a trial of Ad26.COV2.S vaccine versus placebo. The chain is built from TRBV2 and TRBJ2-1, with 15 nucleotides matching TRBD2. The CDR3 region has the DNA TGTGCCAGCAAAACGGGACTAGCGGGGGGTAGTGAGCAGTTCTTC. Translation: CASKTGLAGGSEQFF. Together with reference TRBV2 and TRBJ2-1, the CDR3 gives the full variable domain: EPEVTQTPSHQVTQMGQEVILRCVPISNHLYFYWYRQILGQKVEFLVSFYNNEISEKSEIFDDQFSVERPDGSNFTLKIRSTKLEDSAMYFCASKTGLAGGSEQFFGPGTRLTVL.